These T cell receptor beta chains were read from a single sample in a study of T cells in Graves' hyperthyroidism and ophthalmopathy. TCRdb reprocessed the multiplex PCR reads via MiXCR and lists one record per CDR3 protein. Among 600,000 to 850,000 distinct CDR3 sequences, over 15% were seen once, and the ten largest hold around 15%. Source material: blood. Receptors were obtained from a woman aged 45-59 years with Graves' hyperthyroidism that later progressed to Graves' ophthalmopathy. Both conserved end residues are part of each CDR3. D genes are given only for firm matches. Rows may omit the clone size; those that give it use once, few, many or a size class.

>TRBV3-1|TRBJ2-7|few|TRBD2
TGTGCCAGCAGCCGAAGGGGAGGGTTCGAGCAGTACTTC
CASSRRGGFEQYF
>TRBV5-1|TRBJ2-5|NA|TRBD1
TGCGCCAGCAGCTGGGAACCGGGACAGGGGACGGAGACCCAGTACTTC
CASSWEPGQGTETQYF
>TRBV7-9|TRBJ1-4|NA|NA
TGTGCCAGCCGTCCCGACGGGACTAATGAAAAACTGTTTTTT
CASRPDGTNEKLFF
>TRBV7-2|TRBJ2-5|NA|NA
TGTGCCAGCAGCTTTTCTTTTGAGACCCAGTACTTC
CASSFSFETQYF
>TRBV5-4|TRBJ1-2|NA|TRBD1
TGTGCCAGCAGCTATACTCTCGGACAGGGGGGCAGCTATGGCTACACCTTC
CASSYTLGQGGSYGYTF
>TRBV12-3/TRBV12-4|TRBJ1-2|few|NA
TGTGCCAGCACCTCCCCGGGGGATGGCTACACCTTC
CASTSPGDGYTF
>TRBV27|TRBJ2-5|NA|NA
TGTGCCAGCAGTCCTAACGTCCAACAAGAGACCCAGTACTTC
CASSPNVQQETQYF
>TRBV11-2|TRBJ1-2|NA|NA
TGTGCCAGCAGCCTCGGAGGTGTCTACACCTTC
CASSLGGVYTF
>TRBV6-1|TRBJ1-5|NA|TRBD1
TGTGCCAGCAGTGCCACGGCGGACAGGAGTAGCAATCAGCCCCAGCATTTT
CASSATADRSSNQPQHF
>TRBV19|TRBJ1-1|NA|TRBD1
TGTGCCAGTAGGGGACAGGGAGGGGCTGAAGCTTTCTTT
CASRGQGGAEAFF
>TRBV13|TRBJ1-2|few|TRBD1
TGTGCCAGCAGCCCAGGGGGCGCAGAAGGCTACACCTTC
CASSPGGAEGYTF
>TRBV6-2/TRBV6-3|TRBJ2-7|many|NA
TGTGCCAGCAGTTACAACCCTGGGTATGCCTACGAGCAGTACTTC
CASSYNPGYAYEQYF
>TRBV6-9|TRBJ1-5|NA|NA
TGTGCCAGCAGTTCAAGACAGTCCAGCAATCAGCCCCAGCATTTT
CASSSRQSSNQPQHF
>TRBV5-1|TRBJ2-1|many|TRBD2
TGCGCCAGCAGCTCCCAGTGGCGGGGGACCTACAATGAGCAGTTCTTC
CASSSQWRGTYNEQFF
>TRBV7-2|TRBJ1-2|many|NA
TGTGCCAGCAGTTGGGCGGGGATGAAGGATGGCTACACCTTC
CASSWAGMKDGYTF
>TRBV5-1|TRBJ1-1|many|NA
TGCGCCAGCAGCTTGGGGGACACACGTAACACTGAAGCTTTCTTT
CASSLGDTRNTEAFF
>TRBV20-1|TRBJ2-7|many|NA
TGCAGTGCTCATAGCGGCTACGAGCAGTACTTC
CSAHSGYEQYF
>TRBV7-8|TRBJ1-5|many|NA
TGTGCCAGCATACTTGACGGAAGTCCTAGCAATCAGCCCCAGCATTTT
CASILDGSPSNQPQHF
>TRBV7-6|TRBJ1-6|many|NA
TGTGCCAGCAGCTTAGGAGGAGGGAGGGCCTCACCCCTCCACTTT
CASSLGGGRASPLHF
>TRBV30|TRBJ1-1|many|TRBD1
TGTGCCTGGAGTATCGGGACAGGGGTAGCTTTCTTT
CAWSIGTGVAFF